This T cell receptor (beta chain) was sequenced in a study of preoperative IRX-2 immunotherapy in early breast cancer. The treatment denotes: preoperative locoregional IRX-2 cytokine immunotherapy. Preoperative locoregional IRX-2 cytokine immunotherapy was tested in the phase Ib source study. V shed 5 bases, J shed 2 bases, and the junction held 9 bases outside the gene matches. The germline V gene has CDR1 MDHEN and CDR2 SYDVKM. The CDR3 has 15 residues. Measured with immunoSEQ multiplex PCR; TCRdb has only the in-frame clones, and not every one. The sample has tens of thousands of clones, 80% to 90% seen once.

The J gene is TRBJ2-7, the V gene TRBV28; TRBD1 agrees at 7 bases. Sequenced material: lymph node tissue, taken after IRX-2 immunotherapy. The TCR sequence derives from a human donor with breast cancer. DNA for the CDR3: TGTGCCAGCAGTACAACCGGGACAGCAACCTACGAGCAGTACTTC. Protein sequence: CASSTTGTATYEQYF.